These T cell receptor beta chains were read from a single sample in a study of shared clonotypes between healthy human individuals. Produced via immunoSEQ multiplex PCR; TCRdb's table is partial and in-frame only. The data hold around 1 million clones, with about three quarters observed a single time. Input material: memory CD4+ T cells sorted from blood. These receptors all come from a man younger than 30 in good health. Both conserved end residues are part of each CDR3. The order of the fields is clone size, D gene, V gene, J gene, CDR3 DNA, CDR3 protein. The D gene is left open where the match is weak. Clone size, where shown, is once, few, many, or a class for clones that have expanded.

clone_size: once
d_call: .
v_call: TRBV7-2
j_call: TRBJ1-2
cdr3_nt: TGTGCCAGCAGCTCCCCGCTCAGGGAGTCCTACACCTTC
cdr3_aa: CASSSPLRESYTF

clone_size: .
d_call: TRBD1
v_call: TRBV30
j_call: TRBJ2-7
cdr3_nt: TGTGCCTGGAGCAACACTGACAGGGAACGCTCCTACGAGCAGTACTTC
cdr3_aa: CAWSNTDRERSYEQYF

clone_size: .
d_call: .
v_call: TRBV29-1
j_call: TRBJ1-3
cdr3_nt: TGCAGTGACCTCAGGGGAACTGGAAACACCATATATTTT
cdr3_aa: CSDLRGTGNTIYF

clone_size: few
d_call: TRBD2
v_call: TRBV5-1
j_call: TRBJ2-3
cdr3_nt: TGCGCCACCCAACGTAGCGGGGGCCCGACAGATACGCAGTATTTT
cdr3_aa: CATQRSGGPTDTQYF

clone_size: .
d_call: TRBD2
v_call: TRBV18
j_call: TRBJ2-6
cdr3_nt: TGTGCCAGCTCACCACCTAGCGGGGGCGGATCTGGGGCCAACGTCCTGACTTTC
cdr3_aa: CASSPPSGGGSGANVLTF

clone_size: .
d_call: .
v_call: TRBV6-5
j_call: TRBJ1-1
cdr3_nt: TGTGCCAGCAGTTTCGGGCCGGGGAGCGCTGAAGCTTTCTTT
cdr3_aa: CASSFGPGSAEAFF

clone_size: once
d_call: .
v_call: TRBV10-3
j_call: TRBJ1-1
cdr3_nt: TGTGCCATCAGTGAGTCGGGACGTAACACTGAAGCTTTCTTT
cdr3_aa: CAISESGRNTEAFF

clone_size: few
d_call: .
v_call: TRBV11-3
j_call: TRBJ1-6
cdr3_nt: TGTGCCAGCAGCTTAGTCTCACCCCTCCACTTT
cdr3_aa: CASSLVSPLHF

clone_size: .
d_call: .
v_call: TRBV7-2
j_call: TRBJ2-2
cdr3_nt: TGTGCCAGCAGCTTAGAAGGGTTCAACACCGGGGAGCTGTTTTTT
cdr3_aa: CASSLEGFNTGELFF

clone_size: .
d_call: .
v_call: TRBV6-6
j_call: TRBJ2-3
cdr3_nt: TGTGCCAGCAGTTACCTTAGGGGCACGAATACGCAGTATTTT
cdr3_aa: CASSYLRGTNTQYF

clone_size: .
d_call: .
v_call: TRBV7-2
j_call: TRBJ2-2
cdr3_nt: TGTGCCAGCAGCTTAGGCGACAGTATTTATCCGAACACCGGGGAGCTGTTTTTT
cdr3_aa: CASSLGDSIYPNTGELFF

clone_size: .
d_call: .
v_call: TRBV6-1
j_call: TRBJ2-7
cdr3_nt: TGTGCCAGCAGCTGGGGGCTAGCGACCTACGAGCAGTACTTC
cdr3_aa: CASSWGLATYEQYF

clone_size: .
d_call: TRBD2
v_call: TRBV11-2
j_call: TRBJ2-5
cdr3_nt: TGTGCCAGCAGCTTACATGGACTAGCGGGAGGAGGCGAGACCCAGTACTTC
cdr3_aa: CASSLHGLAGGGETQYF

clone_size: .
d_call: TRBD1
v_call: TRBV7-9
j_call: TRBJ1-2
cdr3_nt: TGTGCCAGCAGCGCCCCGACAGGGAACTATGGCTACACCTTC
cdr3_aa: CASSAPTGNYGYTF

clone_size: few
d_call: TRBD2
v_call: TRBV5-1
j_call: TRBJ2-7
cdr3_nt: TGCGCCAGCAGCTTGATGGGCGGGAGAAAGTCGGACGAGCAGTACTTC
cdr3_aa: CASSLMGGRKSDEQYF

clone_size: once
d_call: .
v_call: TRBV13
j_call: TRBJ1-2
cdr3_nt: TGTGCCAGCAGCCCCGGGGTAGGGAACTATGGCTACACCTTC
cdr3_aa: CASSPGVGNYGYTF

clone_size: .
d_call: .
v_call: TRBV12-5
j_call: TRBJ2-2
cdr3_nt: TGTGCTAGTGCGGACTCCAACACCGGGGAGCTGTTTTTT
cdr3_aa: CASADSNTGELFF

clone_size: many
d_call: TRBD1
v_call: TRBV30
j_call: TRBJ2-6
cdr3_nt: TGTGCCTGCAATACAGGGGCTGGGGCCAACGTCCTGACTTTC
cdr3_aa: CACNTGAGANVLTF

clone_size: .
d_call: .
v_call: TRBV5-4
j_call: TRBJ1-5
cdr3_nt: TGTGCCAGCAGCTTGGCCGGTCAGCCCCAGCATTTT
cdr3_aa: CASSLAGQPQHF

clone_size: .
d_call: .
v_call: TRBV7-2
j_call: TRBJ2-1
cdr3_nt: TGTGCCAGCAGCTTAGGCCCTATAGCGAGTAATGAGCAGTTCTTC
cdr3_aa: CASSLGPIASNEQFF

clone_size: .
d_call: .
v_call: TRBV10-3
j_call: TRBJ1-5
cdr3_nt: TGTGCCATCAGCGCGTCTCTGGATAGCAATCAGCCCCAGCATTTT
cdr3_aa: CAISASLDSNQPQHF

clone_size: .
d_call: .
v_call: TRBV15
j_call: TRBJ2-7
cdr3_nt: TGTGCCACCAGCACCCTAGGGCACGAGCAGTACTTC
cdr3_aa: CATSTLGHEQYF

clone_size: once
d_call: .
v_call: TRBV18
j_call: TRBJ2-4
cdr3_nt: TGTGCCAGCTCACCGGACTTAGCCAAAAACATTCAGTACTTC
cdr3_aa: CASSPDLAKNIQYF

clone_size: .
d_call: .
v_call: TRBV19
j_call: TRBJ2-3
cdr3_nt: TGTGCCAGTAGTACTACGCCGGACGCCCTAGATACGCAGTATTTT
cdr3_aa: CASSTTPDALDTQYF

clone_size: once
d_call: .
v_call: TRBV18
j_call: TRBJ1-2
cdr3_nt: TGTGCCAGCTCACCAGAGGGGGTGGCCTATGGCTACACCTTC
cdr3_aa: CASSPEGVAYGYTF

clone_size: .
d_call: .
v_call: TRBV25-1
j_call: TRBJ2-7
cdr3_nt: TGTGCCAGCAGTTTTGGGGGTGCAGAAGAGCAGTACTTC
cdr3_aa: CASSFGGAEEQYF

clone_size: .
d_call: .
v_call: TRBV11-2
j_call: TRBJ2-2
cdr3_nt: TGTGCCAGCAGCTTCCGGGCCCACCCGGCTGGGGAGCTGTTTTTT
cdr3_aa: CASSFRAHPAGELFF

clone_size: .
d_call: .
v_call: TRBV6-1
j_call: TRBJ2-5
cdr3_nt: TGTGCCAGCATGTCCGGCCAACTCGAACAAGAGACCCAGTACTTC
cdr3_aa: CASMSGQLEQETQYF

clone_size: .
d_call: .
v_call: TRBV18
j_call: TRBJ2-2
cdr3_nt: TGTGCCAGCTCGGAAGGACAGATCGCGAACACCGGGGAGCTGTTTTTT
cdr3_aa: CASSEGQIANTGELFF

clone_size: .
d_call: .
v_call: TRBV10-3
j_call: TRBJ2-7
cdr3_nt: TGTGCCATCAGTGAGTCGACACGCCAGTACTTC
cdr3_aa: CAISESTRQYF

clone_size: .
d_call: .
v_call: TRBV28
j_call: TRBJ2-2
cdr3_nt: TGTGCCAGCAAATCGGGTAGAGGCACCGGGGAGCTGTTTTTT
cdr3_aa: CASKSGRGTGELFF

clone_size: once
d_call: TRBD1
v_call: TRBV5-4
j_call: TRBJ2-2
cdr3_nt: TGTGCCAGCAGCCCAATTGGACAGGGCACCGGGGAGCTGTTTTTT
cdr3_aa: CASSPIGQGTGELFF

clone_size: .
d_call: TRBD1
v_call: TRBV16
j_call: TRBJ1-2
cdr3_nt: TGTGCCAGCAGCCAATCGTCTCAGGACAGGGGAGGCTACACCTTC
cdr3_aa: CASSQSSQDRGGYTF

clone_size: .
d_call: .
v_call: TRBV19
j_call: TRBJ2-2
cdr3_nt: TGTGCCAGTAGTAGGCAGGACGCGAACACCGGGGAGCTGTTTTTT
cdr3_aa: CASSRQDANTGELFF

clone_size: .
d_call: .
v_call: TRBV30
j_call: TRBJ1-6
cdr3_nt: TGTGCCTGGAACCCCTGGGCGATTCAGAGGTCACCCCTCCACTTT
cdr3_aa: CAWNPWAIQRSPLHF

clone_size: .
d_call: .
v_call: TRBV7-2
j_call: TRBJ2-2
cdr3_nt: TGTGCCAGCCGTGTTGGCAGGATAACCGGGGAGCTGTTTTTT
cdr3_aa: CASRVGRITGELFF

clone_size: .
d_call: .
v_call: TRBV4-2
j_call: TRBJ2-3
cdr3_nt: TGTGCCAGCAGCCAAGATCTCGCTAGCGAGTCGCAGTATTTT
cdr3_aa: CASSQDLASESQYF

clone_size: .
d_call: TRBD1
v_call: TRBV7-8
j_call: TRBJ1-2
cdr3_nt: TGTGCCAGCAGCTTCTTTTCGACAGGGGGCACGGATGGCTACACCTTC
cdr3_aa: CASSFFSTGGTDGYTF

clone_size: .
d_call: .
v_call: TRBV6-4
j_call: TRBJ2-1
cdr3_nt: TGTGCCAGCAGTGACGTGTACAGAGAAACACACAATGAGCAGTTCTTC
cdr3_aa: CASSDVYRETHNEQFF

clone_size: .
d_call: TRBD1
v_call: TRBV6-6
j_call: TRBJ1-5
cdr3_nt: TGTGCCAGCAGTTCGGGACAGGTTAGCAATCAGCCCCAGCATTTT
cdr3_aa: CASSSGQVSNQPQHF

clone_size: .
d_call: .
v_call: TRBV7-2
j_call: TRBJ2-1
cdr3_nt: TGTGCCAGCAGCTCCCGGGGGCGAGGGAGCGACAATGAGCAGTTCTTC
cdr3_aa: CASSSRGRGSDNEQFF

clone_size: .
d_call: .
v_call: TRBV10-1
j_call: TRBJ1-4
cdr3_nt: TGCGCCAGCAGTGACCACAGGGAAAATGAAAAACTGTTTTTT
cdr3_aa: CASSDHRENEKLFF

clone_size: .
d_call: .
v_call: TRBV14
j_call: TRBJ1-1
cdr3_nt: TGTGCCAGCAGCCAAGGTACATTGGGCGCTGAAGCTTTCTTT
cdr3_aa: CASSQGTLGAEAFF

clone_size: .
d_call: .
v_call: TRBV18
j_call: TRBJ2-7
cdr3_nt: TGTGCCAGCTCAACAGGGAACTCTTACGAGCAGTACTTC
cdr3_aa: CASSTGNSYEQYF

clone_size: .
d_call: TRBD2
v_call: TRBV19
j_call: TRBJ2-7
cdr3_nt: TGTGCCAGTAGTCTCCGTCCCGGGACTAGCGGGAGAGCGGGCGAGCAGTACTTC
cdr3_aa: CASSLRPGTSGRAGEQYF

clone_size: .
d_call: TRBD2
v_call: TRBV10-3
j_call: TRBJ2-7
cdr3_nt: TGTGCCATCAGTGATGCCGGGGGGGTGTTCGAGCAGTACTTC
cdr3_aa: CAISDAGGVFEQYF

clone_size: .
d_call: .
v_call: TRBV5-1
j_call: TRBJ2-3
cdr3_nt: TGCGCCAGCAGCTTGTACCAAGTAACAGATACGCAGTATTTT
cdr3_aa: CASSLYQVTDTQYF

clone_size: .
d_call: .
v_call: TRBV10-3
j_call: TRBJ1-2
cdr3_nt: TGTGCCATCAGTGAGAGGAAAAACTATGGCTACACCTTC
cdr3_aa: CAISERKNYGYTF

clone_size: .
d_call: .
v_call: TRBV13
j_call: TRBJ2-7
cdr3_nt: TGTGCCAGCAGCTTAGGCCACGTCCGGAGCGAGCAGTACTTC
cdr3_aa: CASSLGHVRSEQYF

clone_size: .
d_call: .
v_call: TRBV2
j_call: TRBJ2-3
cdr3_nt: TGTGCCAGCCTAGCGAGATTCACAGATACGCAGTATTTT
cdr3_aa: CASLARFTDTQYF

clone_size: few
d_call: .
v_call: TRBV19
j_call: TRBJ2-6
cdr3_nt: TGTGCCAGTACTCAGGGGCTCTGGGCCAACGTCCTGACTTTC
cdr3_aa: CASTQGLWANVLTF

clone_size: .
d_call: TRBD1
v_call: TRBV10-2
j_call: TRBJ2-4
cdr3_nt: TGCGCCAGCAGTGGGGACAGATCCAAAAACATTCAGTACTTC
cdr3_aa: CASSGDRSKNIQYF

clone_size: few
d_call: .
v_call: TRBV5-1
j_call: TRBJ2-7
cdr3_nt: TGCGCCAGCCAGCCTAGTCATCCTCGGATCTCCTACGAGCAGTACTTC
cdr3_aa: CASQPSHPRISYEQYF

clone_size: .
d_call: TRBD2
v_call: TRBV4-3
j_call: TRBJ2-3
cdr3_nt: TGCGCCAGCAGCCAAGTGGTCGGCGGGAGCGCAGATACGCAGTATTTT
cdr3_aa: CASSQVVGGSADTQYF

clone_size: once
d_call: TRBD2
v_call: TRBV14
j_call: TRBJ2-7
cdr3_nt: TGTGCCAGCAGCCAACTCCTAGCGGGAGTTGGCGAGCAGTACTTC
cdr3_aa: CASSQLLAGVGEQYF

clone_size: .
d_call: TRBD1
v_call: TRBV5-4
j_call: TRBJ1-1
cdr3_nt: TGTGCCAGCAGTTTACAACAGGGGTGGGACACTGAAGCTTTCTTT
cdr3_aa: CASSLQQGWDTEAFF

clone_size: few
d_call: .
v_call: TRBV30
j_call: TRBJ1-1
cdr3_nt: TGTGCCTGGAGTGTTTCTGCAGGTACATCATCTCGGTGGCCTGAAGCTTTCTTT
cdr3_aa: CAWSVSAGTSSRWPEAFF

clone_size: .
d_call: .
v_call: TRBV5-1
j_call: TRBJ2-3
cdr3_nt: TGCGCCAGCAGCTTGTGGCCGAGGGGCGCCGGCACAGATACGCAGTATTTT
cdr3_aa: CASSLWPRGAGTDTQYF

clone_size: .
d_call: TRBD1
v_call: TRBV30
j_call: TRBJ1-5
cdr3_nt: TGTGCCTGGCAGGACAGGGGGGGTCAGCCCCAGCATTTT
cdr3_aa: CAWQDRGGQPQHF